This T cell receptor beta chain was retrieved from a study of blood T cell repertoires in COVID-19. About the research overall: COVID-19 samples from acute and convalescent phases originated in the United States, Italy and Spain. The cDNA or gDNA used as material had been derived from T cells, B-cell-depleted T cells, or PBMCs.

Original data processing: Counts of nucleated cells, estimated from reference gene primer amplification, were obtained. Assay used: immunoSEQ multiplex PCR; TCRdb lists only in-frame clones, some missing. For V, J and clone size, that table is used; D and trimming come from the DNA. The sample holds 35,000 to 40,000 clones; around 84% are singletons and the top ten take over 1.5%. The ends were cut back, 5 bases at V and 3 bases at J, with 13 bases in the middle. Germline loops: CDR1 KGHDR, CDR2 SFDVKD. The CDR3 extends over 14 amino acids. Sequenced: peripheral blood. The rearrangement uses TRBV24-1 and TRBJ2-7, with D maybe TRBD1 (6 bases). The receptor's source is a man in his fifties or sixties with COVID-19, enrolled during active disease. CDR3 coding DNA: TGTGCCACCAGTGGAAAGGGGGTCATCTACGAGCAGTACTTC. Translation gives CATSGKGVIYEQYF.